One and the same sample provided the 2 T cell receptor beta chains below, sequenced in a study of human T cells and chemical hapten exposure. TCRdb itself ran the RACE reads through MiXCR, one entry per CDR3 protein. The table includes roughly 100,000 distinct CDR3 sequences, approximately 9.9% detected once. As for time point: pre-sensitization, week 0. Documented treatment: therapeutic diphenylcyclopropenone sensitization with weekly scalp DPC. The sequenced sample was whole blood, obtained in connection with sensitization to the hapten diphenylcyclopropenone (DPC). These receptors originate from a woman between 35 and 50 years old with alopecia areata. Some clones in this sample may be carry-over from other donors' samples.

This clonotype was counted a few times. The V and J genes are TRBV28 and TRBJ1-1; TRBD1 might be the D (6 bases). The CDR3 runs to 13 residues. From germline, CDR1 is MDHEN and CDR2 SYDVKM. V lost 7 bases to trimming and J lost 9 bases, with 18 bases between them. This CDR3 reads CASTPLGGQKAFF. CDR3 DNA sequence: TGTGCCAGCACCCCCTTGGGGGGGCAAAAAGCTTTCTTT.

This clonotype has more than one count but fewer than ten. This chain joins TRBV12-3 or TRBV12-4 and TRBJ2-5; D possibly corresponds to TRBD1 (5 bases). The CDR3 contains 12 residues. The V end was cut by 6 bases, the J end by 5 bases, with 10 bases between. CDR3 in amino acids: CASSGSGETQYF. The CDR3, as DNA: TGTGCCAGCAGCGGATCAGGGGAGACCCAGTACTTC.